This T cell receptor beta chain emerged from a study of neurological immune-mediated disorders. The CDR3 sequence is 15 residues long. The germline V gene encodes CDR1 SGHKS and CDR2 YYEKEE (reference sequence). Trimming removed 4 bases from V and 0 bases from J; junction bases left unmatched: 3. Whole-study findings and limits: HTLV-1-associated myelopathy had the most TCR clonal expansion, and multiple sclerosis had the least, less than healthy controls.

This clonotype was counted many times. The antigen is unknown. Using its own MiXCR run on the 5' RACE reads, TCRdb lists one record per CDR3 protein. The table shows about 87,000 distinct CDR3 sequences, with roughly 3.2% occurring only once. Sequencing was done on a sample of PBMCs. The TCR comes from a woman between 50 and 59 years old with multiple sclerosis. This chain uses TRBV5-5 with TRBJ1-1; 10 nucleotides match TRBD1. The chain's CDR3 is CASSHGQGVNTEAFF. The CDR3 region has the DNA TGTGCCAGCAGCCATGGACAGGGGGTGAACACTGAAGCTTTCTTT.